This entry lists 10 T cell receptor beta chains sequenced from one sample in a study of blood T cell repertoires in COVID-19. This table comes from immunoSEQ multiplex PCR, and its TCRdb copy is limited to in-frame clones, with some not included. The sample has roughly 87,000 clones, approximately 75% seen once. Sequenced sample: peripheral blood. The receptor source for this set is a woman aged 80 or over with acute or convalescent COVID-19.

The rearrangement joins TRBV2 to TRBJ1-2; D possibly corresponds to TRBD1 (5 bases). CDR1 and CDR2 from the germline V gene are SNHLY and FYNNEI. The V gene lost 6 bases and the J gene lost 1 base, with 12 bases spanning the gap. This CDR3 has 14 residues. Written as DNA, the CDR3 is TGTGCCAGCAGGGAAAGACAGCTTAACTATGGCTACACCTTC. Amino acids: CASRERQLNYGYTF.

The chain is built from TRBV2 and TRBJ2-7; D is unresolved. The CDR3 has 11 amino acids. V was trimmed by 6 bases and J by 3 bases, leaving 6 bases between them. Germline V gene lookup returns CDR1 SNHLY and CDR2 FYNNEI. The CDR3 DNA sequence: TGTGCCAGCAGCCAGTTCTACGAGCAGTACTTC. Translating it yields CASSQFYEQYF.

Only a few counts were recorded for this clone. V and J are TRBV15 and TRBJ2-7; 8 bases are shared with TRBD1. Trimming took 0 bases from V and 7 from J; bases not matched to a gene: 5. The germline V gene encodes CDR1 LNHNV and CDR2 YYDKDF (reference sequence). The CDR3 is 14 amino acids. The CDR3 region has the DNA TGTGCCACCAGCAGAGATCGACAGGGGAGGGAGCAGTACTTC. Its translation is CATSRDRQGREQYF.

The chain combines TRBV4-2 with TRBJ2-1, with TRBD2 identical over 14 bases. Germline-derived CDR1 and CDR2 are LGHNA and YNFKEQ. There are 15 residues in the CDR3. V was pared by 5 bases and J by 6 bases, with 3 bases of the junction left unmatched. The CDR3, as DNA: TGTGCCAGCAGCGAGGGACTAGCGGGGGTCAATGAGCAGTTCTTC. It yields the protein CASSEGLAGVNEQFF.

The chain couples TRBV25-1 to TRBJ2-3; 8 bases align to TRBD2. The V and J ends lost 10 bases and 3 bases, in that order; junction bases with no gene match: 9. Germline V gene sequence: CDR1 MGHDK, CDR2 SYGVNS. CDR3 length: 14 residues. The CDR3 DNA reads TGTGCCACCGAACCGAGCGGGGGTACAGATACGCAGTATTTT. As protein: CATEPSGGTDTQYF.

The rearrangement uses TRBV19 and TRBJ2-3; a weak D match, TRBD2 (6 bases). The CDR3 is made up of 16 amino acids. V gave up 3 bases and J gave up 5 bases, with 18 bases separating them. Looked up from germline, CDR1 is LNHDA and CDR2 is SQIVND (reference sequence). CDR3 coding DNA: TGTGCCAGTAGTATTTTGGGGGGAGGTCTGGGAGATACGCAGTATTTT. It codes for CASSILGGGLGDTQYF.

The V gene is TRBV12-3 or TRBV12-4, the J gene TRBJ2-5, with unresolved D. V was shortened by 2 bases and J by 5 bases, with 6 bases between the two germline ends. The CDR3 is made up of 12 amino acids. CDR3 amino acids: CASSLSLETQYF. The CDR3 DNA is TGTGCCAGCAGTTTATCTCTTGAGACCCAGTACTTC.

The chain is built from TRBV7-8 and TRBJ1-3; D is uncertain. Germline V CDR1 and CDR2: SGHVS, FQNEAQ. The V gene lost 2 bases and the J gene lost 9 bases, with 17 bases spanning the gap. The CDR3 contains 15 residues. The CDR3 nucleotides read TGTGCCAGCAGCTTACGGGAAGGGTTACCGTTCACCATATATTTT. It codes for CASSLREGLPFTIYF.

The chain joins TRBV7-3 to TRBJ2-3; no reliable D call. The CDR3 runs to 13 residues. V lost 5 bases and J lost 5, with 11 bases in between. Germline V CDR1 and CDR2: SGHTA, FQGTGA. In nucleotides, the CDR3 is TGTGCCAGCAGCCCGGGTCCCTTAGATACGCAGTATTTT. Translation gives CASSPGPLDTQYF. The whole variable domain, filled in from reference TRBV7-3 and TRBJ2-3, reads GAGVSQTPSNKVTEKGKYVELRCDPISGHTALYWYRQSLGQGPEFLIYFQGTGAADDSGLPNDRFFAVRPEGSVSTLKIQRTERGDSAVYLCASSPGPLDTQYFGPGTRLTVL.

CDR3 nucleotide sequence: TGTGCCAGCAGCTTGGGACGGTACGGGGGAGCCCCCAAGACCCAGTACTTC. Its translation: CASSLGRYGGAPKTQYF. This chain links TRBV5-4 with TRBJ2-5, with a possible D match to TRBD2 (6 bases). Germline V gene data show CDR1 as SGHNT and CDR2 as YYREEE (reference sequence). V was shortened by 0 bases and J by 6 bases, with 21 bases between the two germline ends. There are 17 residues in the CDR3.